Described below is a single TCR beta chain sequence and its context. Its antigen specificity is not known. Per-base quality was not reported, and no clone a single base away is much larger than it. The sample originates from a study of technical replicates of blood from a handful of donors (dated by TCRdb to 2015 to 2018). Libraries came from the immunoSEQ multiplex PCR assay. TCRdb carries this immuneACCESS record with in-frame sequences only. Its versions omit some clonotypes, under half of them owing to an unresolved V gene in the studies checked, with the rest unexplained. This sample lists over 55,000 clones; 70% to 90% were detected once. The ten top clones hold 5.1% of the sample. Sequences were obtained from PBMCs. The sequence came from a human donor in good health. Some clones in this sample may be carry-over from other donors' samples.

The CDR3 is CASSLHTGTSGSYEQYF. Here is the DNA: TGTGCCAGCAGCCTGCATACCGGGACTAGCGGGTCCTACGAGCAGTACTTC. The chain joins TRBV4-2 to TRBJ2-7, and TRBD2 matches 12 of the central bases. The CDR3, cysteine through phenylalanine, is 17 amino acids long. Of all the DNA, just the CDR3 is kept, 51 bases in frame from base 1. The germline V and J ends show losses of 4 bases and 1 base respectively, and no gene match explains 8 bases of the junction. Per the germline V gene, LGHNA is the CDR1 and YNFKEQ is the CDR2.